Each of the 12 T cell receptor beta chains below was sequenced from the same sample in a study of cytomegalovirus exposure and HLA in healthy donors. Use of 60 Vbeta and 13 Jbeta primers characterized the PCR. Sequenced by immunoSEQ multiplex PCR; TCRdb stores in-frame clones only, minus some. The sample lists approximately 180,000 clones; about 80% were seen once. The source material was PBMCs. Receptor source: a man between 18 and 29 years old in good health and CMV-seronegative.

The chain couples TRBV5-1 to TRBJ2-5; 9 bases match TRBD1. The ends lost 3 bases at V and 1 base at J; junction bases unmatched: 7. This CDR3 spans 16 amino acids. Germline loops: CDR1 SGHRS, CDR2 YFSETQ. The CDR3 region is CASSSPGQGGQETQYF. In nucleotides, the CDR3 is TGCGCCAGCAGCTCCCCGGGACAGGGCGGCCAAGAGACCCAGTACTTC.

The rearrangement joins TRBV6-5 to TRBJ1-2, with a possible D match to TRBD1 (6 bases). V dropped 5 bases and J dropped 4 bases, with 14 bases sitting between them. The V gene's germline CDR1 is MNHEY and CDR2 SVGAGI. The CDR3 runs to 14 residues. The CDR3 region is CASSEQGSGYGYTF. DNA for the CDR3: TGTGCCAGCAGTGAACAGGGCAGCGGCTATGGCTACACCTTC.

DNA of the CDR3: TGTGCCAGTGGACAGGGAAACTATGGCTACACCTTC. It codes for CASGQGNYGYTF. The rearrangement uses TRBV9 and TRBJ1-2; 8 positions match TRBD1. After removal of 8 bases from V and 2 bases from J, the junction contained 2 bases not matched to a gene. In germline, CDR1 is SGDLS, CDR2 YYNGEE. This CDR3 spans 12 amino acids.

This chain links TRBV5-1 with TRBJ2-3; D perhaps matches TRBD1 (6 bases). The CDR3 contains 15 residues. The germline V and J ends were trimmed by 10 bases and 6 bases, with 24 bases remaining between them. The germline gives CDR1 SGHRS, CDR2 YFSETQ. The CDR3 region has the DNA TGCGCCTGGGCCTGCCGGGACAAAAAAAGGGATACGCAGTATTTT. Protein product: CAWACRDKKRDTQYF. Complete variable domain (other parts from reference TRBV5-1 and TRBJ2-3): KAGVTQTPRYLIKTRGQQVTLSCSPISGHRSVSWYQQTPGQGLQFLFEYFSETQRNKGNFPGRFSGRQFSNSRSEMNVSTLELGDSALYLCAWACRDKKRDTQYFGPGTRLTVL.

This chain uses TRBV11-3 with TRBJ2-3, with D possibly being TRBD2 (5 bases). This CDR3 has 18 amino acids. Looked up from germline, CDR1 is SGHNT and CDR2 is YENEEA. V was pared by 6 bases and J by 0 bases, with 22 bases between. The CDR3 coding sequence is TGTGCCAGCAGGAGGGAATTACCGCATATCCCTAGCACAGATACGCAGTATTTT. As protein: CASRRELPHIPSTDTQYF.

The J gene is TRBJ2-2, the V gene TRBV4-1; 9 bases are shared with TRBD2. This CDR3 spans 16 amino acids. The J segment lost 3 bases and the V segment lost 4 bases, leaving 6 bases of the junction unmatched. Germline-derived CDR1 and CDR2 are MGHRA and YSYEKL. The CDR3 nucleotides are TGCGCCAGCAGCCGTAGCGGGAGAGGGTACACCGGGGAGCTGTTTTTT. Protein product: CASSRSGRGYTGELFF.

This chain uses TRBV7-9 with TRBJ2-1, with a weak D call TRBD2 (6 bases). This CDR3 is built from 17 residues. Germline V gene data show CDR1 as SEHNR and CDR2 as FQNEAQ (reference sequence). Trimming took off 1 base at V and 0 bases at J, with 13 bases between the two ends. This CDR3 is CASSLGRLASSYNEQFF. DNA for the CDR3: TGTGCCAGCAGCTTAGGGCGGCTAGCGAGCTCCTACAATGAGCAGTTCTTC.

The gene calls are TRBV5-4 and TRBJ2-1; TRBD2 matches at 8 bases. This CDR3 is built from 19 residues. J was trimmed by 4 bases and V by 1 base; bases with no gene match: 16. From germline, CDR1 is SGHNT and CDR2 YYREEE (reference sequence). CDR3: CASSLLILSGSKEYNEQFF. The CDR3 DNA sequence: TGTGCCAGCAGCTTGCTTATACTCAGCGGGAGTAAGGAGTACAATGAGCAGTTCTTC.

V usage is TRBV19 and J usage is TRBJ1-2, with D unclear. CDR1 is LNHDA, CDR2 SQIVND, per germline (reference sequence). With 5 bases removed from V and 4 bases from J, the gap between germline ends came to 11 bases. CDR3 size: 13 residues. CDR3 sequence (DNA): TGTGCCAGTAGTCTTAGCGGGGTCTATGGCTACACCTTC. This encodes CASSLSGVYGYTF.

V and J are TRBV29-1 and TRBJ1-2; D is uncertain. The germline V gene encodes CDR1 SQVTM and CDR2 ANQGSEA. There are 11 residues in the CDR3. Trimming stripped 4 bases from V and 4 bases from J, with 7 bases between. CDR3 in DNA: TGCAGCGTTGGGACTGTCTATGGCTACACCTTC. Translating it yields CSVGTVYGYTF.

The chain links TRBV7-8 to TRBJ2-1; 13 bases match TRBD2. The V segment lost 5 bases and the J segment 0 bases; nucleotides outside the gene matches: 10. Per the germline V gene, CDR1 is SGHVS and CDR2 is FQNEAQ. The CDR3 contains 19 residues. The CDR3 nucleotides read TGTGCCAGCAGCCTAGGACTAGCGGGGGCCCTCAGCTCCTACAATGAGCAGTTCTTC. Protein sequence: CASSLGLAGALSSYNEQFF.

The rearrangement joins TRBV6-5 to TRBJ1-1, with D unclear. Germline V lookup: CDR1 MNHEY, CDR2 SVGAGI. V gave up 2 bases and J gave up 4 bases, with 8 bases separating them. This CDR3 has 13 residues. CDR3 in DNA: TGTGCCAGCAGTTACCTGGTTAGCACTGAAGCTTTCTTT. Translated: CASSYLVSTEAFF.